This T cell receptor (beta chain) was sequenced in a study of cytomegalovirus exposure and HLA in healthy donors. The study's findings and limits: Reports credit the classifier with highly specific, highly sensitive diagnosis of cytomegalovirus status. Follow-up analysis later connected one missense variant in DCLRE1C with trimming of TCR beta V- and J-genes.

Worth noting for this clone: Its antigen is unknown. This sample also contains other DNA sequences that code for the same CDR3.

The PCR made use of 60 Vbeta and 13 Jbeta primers. The table came from immunoSEQ multiplex PCR; TCRdb's copy has only in-frame clones and leaves some out. Of 150,000 to 200,000 clones listed, roughly 60% are singletons. The CDR3 spans 16 residues. V shed 3 bases and J 4 bases; nucleotides not matched to a gene: 8. CDR1 and CDR2 (germline): SGHRS, YFSETQ. Sequencing was performed on PBMCs. The chain employs TRBV5-1 and TRBJ1-3, with 9 bases lining up with TRBD1. This TCR came from a man in his forties in good health and CMV-seronegative. For the CDR3, the DNA is TGCGCCAGCAGCTCGAACAGGGGGCCGAAGGGAAACACCATATATTTT. As protein: CASSSNRGPKGNTIYF.